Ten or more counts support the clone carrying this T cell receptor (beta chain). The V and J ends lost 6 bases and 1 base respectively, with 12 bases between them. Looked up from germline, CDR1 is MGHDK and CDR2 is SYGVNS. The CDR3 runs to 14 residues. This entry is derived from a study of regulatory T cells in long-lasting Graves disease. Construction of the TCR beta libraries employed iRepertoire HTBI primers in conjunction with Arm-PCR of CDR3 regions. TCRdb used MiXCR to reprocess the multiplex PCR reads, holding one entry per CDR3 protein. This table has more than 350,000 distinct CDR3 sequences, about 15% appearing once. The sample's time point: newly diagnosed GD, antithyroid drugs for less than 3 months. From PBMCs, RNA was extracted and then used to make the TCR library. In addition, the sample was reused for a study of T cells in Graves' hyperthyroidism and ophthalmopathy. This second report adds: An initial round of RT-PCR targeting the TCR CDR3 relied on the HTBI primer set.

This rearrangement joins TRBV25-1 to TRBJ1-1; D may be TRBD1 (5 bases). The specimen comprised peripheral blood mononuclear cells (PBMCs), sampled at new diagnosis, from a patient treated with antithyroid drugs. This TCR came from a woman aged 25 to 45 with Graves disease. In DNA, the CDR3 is TGTGCCAGCAGCGTACGTGGGGCGAACACTGAAGCTTTCTTT. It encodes CASSVRGANTEAFF.